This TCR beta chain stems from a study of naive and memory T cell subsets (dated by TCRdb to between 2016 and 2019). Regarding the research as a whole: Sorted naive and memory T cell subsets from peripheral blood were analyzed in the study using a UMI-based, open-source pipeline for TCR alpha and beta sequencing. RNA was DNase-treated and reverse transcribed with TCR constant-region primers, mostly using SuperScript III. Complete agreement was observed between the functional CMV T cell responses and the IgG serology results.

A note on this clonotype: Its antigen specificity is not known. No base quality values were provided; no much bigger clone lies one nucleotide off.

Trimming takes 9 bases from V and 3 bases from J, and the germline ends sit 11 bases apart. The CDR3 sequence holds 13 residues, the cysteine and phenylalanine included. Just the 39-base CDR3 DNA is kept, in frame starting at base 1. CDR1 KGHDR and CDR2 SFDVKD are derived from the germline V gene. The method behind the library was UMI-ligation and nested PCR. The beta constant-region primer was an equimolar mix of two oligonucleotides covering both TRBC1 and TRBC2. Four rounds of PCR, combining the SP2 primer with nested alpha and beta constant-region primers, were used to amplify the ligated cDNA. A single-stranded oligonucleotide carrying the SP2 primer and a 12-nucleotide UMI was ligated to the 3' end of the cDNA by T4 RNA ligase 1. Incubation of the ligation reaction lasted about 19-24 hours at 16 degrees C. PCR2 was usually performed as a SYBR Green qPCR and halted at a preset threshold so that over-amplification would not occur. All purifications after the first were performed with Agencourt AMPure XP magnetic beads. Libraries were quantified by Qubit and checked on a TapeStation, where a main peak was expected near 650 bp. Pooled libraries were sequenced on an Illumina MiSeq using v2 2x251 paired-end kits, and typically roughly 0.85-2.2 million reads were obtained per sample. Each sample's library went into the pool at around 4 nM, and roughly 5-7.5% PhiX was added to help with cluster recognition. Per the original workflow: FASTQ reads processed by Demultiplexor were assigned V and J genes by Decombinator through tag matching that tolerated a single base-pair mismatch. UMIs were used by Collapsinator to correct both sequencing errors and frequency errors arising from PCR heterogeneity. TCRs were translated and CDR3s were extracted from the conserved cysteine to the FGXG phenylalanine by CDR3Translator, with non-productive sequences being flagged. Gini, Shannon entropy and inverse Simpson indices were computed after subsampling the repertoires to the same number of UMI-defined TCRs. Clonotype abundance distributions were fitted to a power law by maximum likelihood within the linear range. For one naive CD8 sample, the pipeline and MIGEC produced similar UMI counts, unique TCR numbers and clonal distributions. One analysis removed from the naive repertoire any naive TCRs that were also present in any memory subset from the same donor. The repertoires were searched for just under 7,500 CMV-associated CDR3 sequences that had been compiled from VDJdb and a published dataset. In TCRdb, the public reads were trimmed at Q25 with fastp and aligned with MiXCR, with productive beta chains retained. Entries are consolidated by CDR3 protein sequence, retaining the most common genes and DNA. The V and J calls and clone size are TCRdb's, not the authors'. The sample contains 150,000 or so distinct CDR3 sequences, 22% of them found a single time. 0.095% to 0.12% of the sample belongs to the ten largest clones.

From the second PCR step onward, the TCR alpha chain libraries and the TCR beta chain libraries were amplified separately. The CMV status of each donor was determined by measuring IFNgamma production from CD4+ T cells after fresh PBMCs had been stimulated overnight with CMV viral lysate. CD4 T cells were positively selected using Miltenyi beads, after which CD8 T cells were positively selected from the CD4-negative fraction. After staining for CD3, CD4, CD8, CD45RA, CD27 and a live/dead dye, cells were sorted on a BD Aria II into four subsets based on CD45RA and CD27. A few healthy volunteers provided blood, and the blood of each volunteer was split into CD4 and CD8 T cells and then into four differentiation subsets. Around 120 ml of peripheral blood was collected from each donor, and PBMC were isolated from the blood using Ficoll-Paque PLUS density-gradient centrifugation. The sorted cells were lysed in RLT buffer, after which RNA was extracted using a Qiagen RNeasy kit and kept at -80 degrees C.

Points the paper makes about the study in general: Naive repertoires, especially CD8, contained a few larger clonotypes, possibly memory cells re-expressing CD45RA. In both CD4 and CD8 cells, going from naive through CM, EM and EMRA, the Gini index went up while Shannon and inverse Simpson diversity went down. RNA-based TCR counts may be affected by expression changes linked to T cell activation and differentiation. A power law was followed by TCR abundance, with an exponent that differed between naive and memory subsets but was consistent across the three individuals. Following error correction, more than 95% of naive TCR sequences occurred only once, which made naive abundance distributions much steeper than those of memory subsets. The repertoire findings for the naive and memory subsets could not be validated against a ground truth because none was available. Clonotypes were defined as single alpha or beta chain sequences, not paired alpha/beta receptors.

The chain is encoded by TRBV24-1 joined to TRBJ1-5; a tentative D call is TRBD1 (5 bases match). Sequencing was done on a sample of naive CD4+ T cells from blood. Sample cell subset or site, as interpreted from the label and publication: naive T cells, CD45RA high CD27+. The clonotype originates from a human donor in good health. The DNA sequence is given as TGTGCCACCTCTACAGGAAACAATCAGCCCCAGCATTTT. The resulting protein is CATSTGNNQPQHF.